These T cell receptor beta chains were read from a single sample in a study of T-cell reconstitution after alpha-beta-depleted transplantation in children. TCRdb itself ran the PCR reads through MiXCR, one entry per CDR3 protein. The table lists some 200,000 distinct CDR3 sequences, about 9.5% of them singletons, with approximately 6.6% in the top ten. The source material was PBMCs from the stem cell graft donor, sampled from the stem cell graft. The source of these receptors is a human donor who donated a stem cell graft to a child with acute lymphoblastic leukemia. Each CDR3 is given with its conserved first and last residue. Fields, in order: V gene, J gene, clone size, D gene, CDR3 protein, CDR3 DNA. D genes are given only for firm matches. Not every row has a clone size; where given, it reads once, few, many or a size class.

TRBV5-1,TRBJ1-1,few,.,CASSLAGGGNTEAFF,TGCGCCAGCAGCTTGGCCGGGGGGGGCAACACTGAAGCTTTCTTT
TRBV7-6,TRBJ1-1,many,.,CASSLGVMNTEAFF,TGTGCCAGCAGCCTTGGGGTAATGAACACTGAAGCTTTCTTT
TRBV6-1,TRBJ2-7,many,TRBD1,CASSQDRDSYEQYF,TGTGCCAGCAGCCAGGACAGGGACTCCTACGAGCAGTACTTC
TRBV5-1,TRBJ2-2,many,.,CASSLAGRRNTGELFF,TGCGCCAGCAGCTTGGCGGGAAGGAGGAACACCGGGGAGCTGTTTTTT
TRBV27,TRBJ1-1,.,.,CASSFRGGDAFF,TGTGCCAGCAGTTTCAGAGGGGGAGATGCTTTCTTT
TRBV20-1,TRBJ2-6,few,.,CSAPRDARSGANVLTF,TGCAGTGCTCCCCGGGACGCACGCTCTGGGGCCAACGTCCTGACTTTC
TRBV20-1,TRBJ2-5,.,TRBD2,CSAIGLAGLGQETQYF,TGCAGTGCTATAGGACTAGCGGGGTTGGGGCAAGAGACCCAGTACTTC
TRBV5-1,TRBJ2-7,few,TRBD1,CASSGRTGRSGEQYF,TGCGCCAGCAGCGGCCGGACAGGGCGCTCTGGTGAGCAGTACTTC
TRBV20-1,TRBJ1-2,many,.,CSASPGPTKYGYTF,TGCAGTGCGAGTCCGGGGCCGACGAAATATGGCTACACCTTC
TRBV11-1,TRBJ2-3,few,TRBD2,CASSSGGLAGPVSTDTQYF,TGTGCCAGCAGTTCCGGAGGTCTAGCGGGACCCGTTAGCACAGATACGCAGTATTTT
TRBV20-1,TRBJ1-2,many,TRBD1,CSASRTGGDLYGYTF,TGCAGTGCTAGTAGGACAGGGGGCGACCTCTATGGCTACACCTTC
TRBV27,TRBJ2-7,.,.,CASRHRRTSEQYF,TGTGCCAGCAGGCACAGGAGGACTTCCGAGCAGTACTTC
TRBV5-1,TRBJ2-7,few,TRBD1,CASSLAILSRDRDF,TGCGCCAGCAGCTTGGCCATTCTCTCCCGGGACAGGGACTTC
TRBV5-1,TRBJ1-1,many,TRBD1,CASSLDPGTGLTEAFF,TGCGCCAGCAGCTTGGACCCCGGGACAGGGCTCACTGAAGCTTTCTTT
TRBV5-1,TRBJ2-2,.,TRBD2,CASSSTVGLAGNTGELFF,TGCGCCAGCAGTTCTACTGTGGGACTAGCGGGGAACACCGGGGAGCTGTTTTTT
TRBV5-1,TRBJ2-6,.,.,CASSLDGTSRSGANVLTF,TGCGCCAGCAGCTTGGACGGGACCAGCAGGTCTGGGGCCAACGTCCTGACTTTC
TRBV20-1,TRBJ2-3,.,TRBD2,CSARGGSSGVADTQYF,TGCAGTGCCAGGGGCGGGTCTAGCGGGGTCGCAGATACGCAGTATTTT
TRBV20-1,TRBJ1-6,many,.,CSVPGDNSPLHF,TGCAGTGTTCCCGGTGATAATTCACCCCTCCACTTT
TRBV27,TRBJ1-5,.,.,CASSKTYFNQPQHF,TGTGCCAGCAGTAAGACGTATTTCAATCAGCCCCAGCATTTT
TRBV29-1,TRBJ2-1,few,.,CSLRGRYNEQFF,TGCAGCCTAAGGGGCAGATACAATGAGCAGTTCTTC
TRBV29-1,TRBJ2-1,many,TRBD1,CSVGRGTGDVDEQFF,TGCAGCGTCGGTCGGGGGACAGGGGACGTCGATGAGCAGTTCTTC
TRBV27,TRBJ1-1,many,.,CASGRGNTEAFF,TGTGCCAGCGGTCGGGGGAACACTGAAGCTTTCTTT
TRBV11-2,TRBJ2-3,.,.,CASARAGPHTDTQYF,TGTGCCAGCGCTAGGGCAGGGCCACACACAGATACGCAGTATTTT
TRBV2,TRBJ2-7,few,.,CASSDGGFAYEQYF,TGTGCCAGCAGTGATGGGGGATTCGCCTACGAGCAGTACTTC
TRBV29-1,TRBJ2-5,many,.,CSVDIGETQYF,TGCAGCGTTGATATAGGGGAGACCCAGTACTTC
TRBV11-2,TRBJ1-1,few,.,CASRQETANTEAFF,TGTGCCAGCAGACAAGAAACGGCGAACACTGAAGCTTTCTTT
TRBV4-2,TRBJ2-3,many,TRBD2,CASSQVAVTSGELTQYF,TGTGCCAGCAGCCAAGTGGCGGTCACTAGCGGGGAGCTTACGCAGTATTTT
TRBV11-2,TRBJ1-6,.,.,CASSPNVGSPLHF,TGTGCCAGCAGCCCGAACGTAGGTTCACCCCTCCACTTT
TRBV10-3,TRBJ2-7,few,.,CAIGQRYYEQYF,TGTGCCATCGGACAGAGATACTACGAGCAGTACTTC
TRBV15,TRBJ1-2,many,.,CATSSDRPNYGYTF,TGTGCCACCAGCAGCGACAGGCCAAACTATGGCTACACCTTC
TRBV10-3,TRBJ2-7,many,TRBD2,CATGTSGGANDEQYF,TGTGCCACTGGGACTAGCGGGGGGGCGAACGACGAGCAGTACTTC
TRBV20-1,TRBJ1-2,many,TRBD1,CSARGGTGGAGNYGYTF,TGCAGTGCTAGGGGCGGGACAGGGGGCGCGGGCAACTATGGCTACACCTTC
TRBV27,TRBJ2-4,few,TRBD1,CASARTGNIQYF,TGTGCCAGTGCCAGGACAGGGAACATTCAGTACTTC
TRBV7-2,TRBJ1-5,many,.,CASSSGYQPQHF,TGTGCCAGCAGCTCAGGGTACCAGCCCCAGCATTTT
TRBV5-1,TRBJ2-1,.,.,CATSGGQSFNEQFF,TGCGCGACGTCGGGCGGACAGTCTTTCAATGAGCAGTTCTTC
TRBV5-1,TRBJ1-1,few,TRBD1,CASRGSGTGRMNTEAFF,TGCGCCAGCAGGGGGTCCGGGACAGGGAGGATGAACACTGAAGCTTTCTTT
TRBV5-6,TRBJ2-3,few,TRBD1,CASSYRTGYTDTQYF,TGTGCCAGCAGCTACCGGACAGGCTACACAGATACGCAGTATTTT
TRBV6-5,TRBJ2-5,many,.,CASTKSTQTSQETQYF,TGTGCCAGCACAAAGTCGACACAGACATCGCAAGAGACCCAGTACTTC
TRBV6-5,TRBJ1-2,few,.,CASSPQPSYGYTF,TGTGCCAGCAGCCCCCAGCCGTCGTATGGCTACACCTTC
TRBV4-2,TRBJ2-7,few,.,CASSQDRGPVEQYF,TGTGCCAGCAGCCAAGATAGGGGCCCTGTCGAGCAGTACTTC
TRBV5-1,TRBJ1-2,many,.,CASSISPGTSGRNYGYTF,TGCGCCAGCAGCATAAGTCCCGGGACATCAGGGAGGAACTATGGCTACACCTTC
TRBV18,TRBJ1-1,.,.,CASSAKGVGLNTEAFF,TGTGCCAGCTCAGCGAAGGGGGTCGGGCTGAACACTGAAGCTTTCTTT
TRBV6-2/TRBV6-3,TRBJ1-3,few,.,CASSYVDTFSGNTIYF,TGTGCCAGCAGTTACGTTGACACCTTCTCTGGAAACACCATATATTTT
TRBV3-1,TRBJ2-7,.,.,CASSQRPGHITYEQYF,TGTGCCAGCAGCCAAAGGCCGGGACACATTACCTACGAGCAGTACTTC
TRBV10-1,TRBJ2-7,few,TRBD2,CASSTNTLAGDEQYF,TGCGCCAGCAGCACTAACACCCTAGCGGGGGACGAGCAGTACTTC